The T cell receptor (beta chain) described here comes from a study of cytomegalovirus exposure and HLA in healthy donors. Findings of the study overall: CMV antigen specificity of a few CMV-associated chains was confirmed in vitro.

Generated by immunoSEQ multiplex PCR, the TCRdb table keeps only in-frame clones and is missing some. The sample holds roughly 300,000 clones, roughly 90% seen once. About this clone: The target antigen is unknown.

While the first cohort had some 700 subjects, the donors belonged to the separate validation cohort of about 130 subjects. This TCR was sampled from a woman aged 18-29 years in good health and CMV-seronegative. Sequenced: PBMCs.

The DNA for the CDR3 is TGTGCCAGCCAGACAGGGTGGGGCCTCGAGCAGTACTTC. Its translation: CASQTGWGLEQYF. The V and J genes are TRBV27 and TRBJ2-7; 7 bases fit TRBD1. Losses at the gene ends were 8 bases for V and 6 bases for J; bases not matched to a gene: 10. In germline, CDR1 is MNHEY, CDR2 SMNVEV (reference sequence). CDR3 length: 13 amino acids.